This passage covers 30 T cell receptor beta chains from one sample sequenced in a study of breast tumors, draining lymph nodes, adjacent tissues. From the multiplex PCR reads, TCRdb called clonotypes with MiXCR, one entry per CDR3 protein. Among about 270,000 distinct CDR3 sequences listed, 30% were seen once. Breast cancer patients provided tissue from their axillary draining lymph nodes. Sample: axillary lymph node tissue. The receptors come from a female donor with breast cancer. Some clones in this sample may be carry-over from other donors' samples.

About this clonotype itself: A read error is possible here, since a much larger clone lies one base away. The genes are TRBV20-1 and TRBJ1-5, with D possibly being TRBD1 (5 bases). There are 13 residues in the CDR3. Trimming stripped 6 bases from V and 5 bases from J, with 14 bases between. Germline V gene data show CDR1 as DFQATT and CDR2 as SNEGSKA (reference sequence). The CDR3: CSAHPGGDQPQHF. Written as DNA, the CDR3 is TGCAGTGCCCATCCCGGGGGAGATCAGCCCCAGCATTTT.

This clonotype was seen many times. The rearrangement joins TRBV25-1 to TRBJ2-1; D may be TRBD2 (6 bases). The CDR3 runs 19 residues. Looked up from germline, CDR1 is MGHDK and CDR2 is SYGVNS. V lost 3 bases to trimming and J lost 6 bases, with 27 bases between them. CDR3 in amino acids: CASSDTNNQVAVGSNEQFF. The DNA for the CDR3 is TGTGCCAGCAGTGACACCAACAATCAAGTAGCGGTAGGCTCCAATGAGCAGTTCTTC.

This clonotype was seen ten or more times. This chain links TRBV7-2 with TRBJ1-5; the match to TRBD1 covers 9 bases. This CDR3 comprises 19 residues. The junction had 16 bases not matched to a gene; V was cut back by 3 bases and J by 4 bases. Germline assignment: CDR1 SGHTA and CDR2 FQGNSA. The CDR3 sequence is CASSLNVPGQGSENQPQHF. In DNA form, the CDR3 reads TGTGCCAGCAGCTTGAACGTCCCGGGACAGGGTTCGGAAAATCAGCCCCAGCATTTT.

This clonotype was found a few times. V is TRBV27 and J is TRBJ1-5; a possible D gene is TRBD1 (5 bases). V gave up 0 bases and J gave up 6 bases, with 18 bases separating them. CDR1 MNHEY and CDR2 SMNVEV come from the germline V gene (reference sequence). The CDR3 runs 17 residues. This chain's CDR3 is CASSLSGRQLRAQPQHF. The CDR3 DNA is TGTGCCAGCAGTTTATCGGGAAGACAGTTGCGGGCTCAGCCCCAGCATTTT.

This clonotype showed up many times. This chain connects TRBV24-1 to TRBJ1-2, with D uncertain. CDR1 and CDR2 from the germline V gene are KGHDR and SFDVKD. V lost 5 bases to trimming and J lost 2 bases, with 14 bases between them. This CDR3 has 15 residues. This CDR3 is CATSVRPTPNYGYTF. The CDR3, as DNA: TGTGCCACCAGTGTCCGACCGACCCCCAACTATGGCTACACCTTC.

Note on this clonotype: Just one base apart from a much larger clone, this may be a read error. This chain connects TRBV5-5 to TRBJ1-3; D possibly corresponds to TRBD1 (6 bases). Germline assignment: CDR1 SGHKS and CDR2 YYEKEE (reference sequence). This CDR3 is built from 15 residues. CDR3 bases: TGTGCCAGCAACTTGAGTGGGGACATAGGAAACACCATATATTTT. Translation: CASNLSGDIGNTIYF. The full variable domain, with the rest looked up from reference TRBV5-5 and TRBJ1-3, is DAGVTQSPTHLIKTRGQQVTLRCSPISGHKSVSWYQQVLGQGPQFIFQYYEKEERGRGNFPDRFSARQFPNYSSELNVNALLLGDSALYLCASNLSGDIGNTIYFGEGSWLTVV.

At least ten counts were recorded for this clonotype. V and J are TRBV5-1 and TRBJ1-2, with D possibly matching TRBD1 (6 bases). The CDR3 has 13 amino acids. The germline V gene encodes CDR1 SGHRS and CDR2 YFSETQ. Trimming took off 6 bases at V and 0 bases at J, with 9 bases between the two ends. The CDR3 sequence is CASKGTPNYGYTF. In DNA, the CDR3 is TGCGCCAGCAAAGGGACACCTAACTATGGCTACACCTTC.

As for this clonotype: A single base separates this from a much larger clone, so it may be a read error. This chain links TRBV30 with TRBJ2-3; TRBD2 is a possible D gene (5 bases). With 5 bases removed from V and 3 bases from J, the gap between germline ends came to 15 bases. The CDR3 extends over 14 amino acids. Germline-derived CDR1 and CDR2 are GTSNPN and SVGIG (reference sequence). CDR3 residues: CAWSSRRRTDTQYF. DNA of the CDR3: TGTGCCTGGTCTAGCAGGAGACGTACAGATACGCAGTATTTT.

This clonotype was seen only a few times. One end of the junction fails to match germline, which may point to a read error. The chain recombines TRBV9 with TRBJ2-7; D not resolved. The germline gives CDR1 SGDLS, CDR2 YYNGEE. The CDR3 is 14 amino acids. In DNA form, the CDR3 reads TGTGCCAGCAGCGTCGGGTCCAATTCCTACGAGCAGTCCTTC. As protein: CASSVGSNSYEQSF.

V usage is TRBV4-2 and J usage is TRBJ2-1; 15 bases agree with TRBD2. J gave up 9 bases and V 0 bases, and 9 bases lay outside the gene matches. The CDR3 runs to 18 residues. Per the germline V gene, CDR1 is LGHNA and CDR2 is YNFKEQ. CDR3 nucleotide sequence: TGTGCCAGCAGCCAAGATTCCGGGACTAGCGGGAGGATGGGTGAGCAGTTCTTC. Protein product: CASSQDSGTSGRMGEQFF.

Concerning this clonotype itself: Its ends do not fully match the called genes, so a read error is possible. The chain combines TRBV6-5 with TRBJ1-2; the D is unclear. The CDR3 contains 13 residues. Per the germline V gene, CDR1 is MNHEY and CDR2 is SVGAGI. The CDR3 DNA follows: TGTGCCAGCAGTCACTCGACAAACTATGGCTACACCTTC. Translating it yields CASSHSTNYGYTF.

Ten or more counts support this clonotype. The chain employs TRBV6-2 or TRBV6-3 and TRBJ1-5; D uncertain. Germline V gives CDR1 MNHEY, CDR2 SVGEGT. The CDR3 is made up of 11 amino acids. CDR3 DNA sequence: TGTGCTAGTGGTTTGGGTCAGCCCCAGCATTTT. Its translation is CASGLGQPQHF.

Note on this clonotype: Given a much more abundant clone one base away, this may be a read error. The chain recombines TRBV20-1 with TRBJ1-2; D unclear. Germline V gene data show CDR1 as DFQATT and CDR2 as SNEGSKA (reference sequence). There are 14 residues in the CDR3. In DNA form, the CDR3 reads TGCAGTGCTGGAGATAACGCTCAAGGCTATGGCTACACCTTC. It encodes CSAGDNAQGYGYTF.

This clonotype was detected once. Being one base from a much bigger clone, this may be a read error. The chain uses TRBV11-2 and TRBJ2-1; D perhaps matches TRBD2 (6 bases). The CDR3 consists of 14 residues. Trimming took off 3 bases at V and 6 bases at J, with 12 bases between the two ends. The V gene's germline CDR1 is SGHAT and CDR2 FQNNGV. Written as DNA, the CDR3 is TGTGCCAGCAGCTTTAGCGGACGCTCCAATGAGCAGTTCTTC. Encoded protein: CASSFSGRSNEQFF.

Note on this clonotype: A much larger clone sits a single nucleotide away, making a read error possible. The gene calls are TRBV6-1 and TRBJ1-4, with 7 bases matching TRBD1. Germline loops: CDR1 MNHNS, CDR2 SASEGT. This CDR3 has 13 residues. DNA for the CDR3: TGTGCCAGCAGTACCTCCTGGGACAGTATGGGGGTTTTT. Its translation is CASSTSWDSMGVF.

In this sample, this clonotype turned up a few times. The junction departs from the called germline gene at one end, perhaps through a read error. The chain links TRBV9 to TRBJ2-5; D is undetermined. CDR1 and CDR2 from the germline V gene are SGDLS and YYNGEE. The CDR3 has 14 amino acids. The chain's CDR3 is CASSVGLEEETQSF. CDR3 nucleotides: TGTGCCAGCAGCGTAGGACTCGAGGAAGAGACCCAGTCCTTC.

There are many counts of this clonotype. The chain uses TRBV19 and TRBJ1-4; possibly TRBD1 for D (5 bases). The CDR3 consists of 14 residues. Per germline, CDR1 LNHDA and CDR2 SQIVND (reference sequence). Trimming cost V 2 bases and J 8 bases, with 12 bases left between them. CDR3 nucleotides: TGTGCCAGTAGTATAATAGGGACGGGAGAAAAACTGTTTTTT. Translated: CASSIIGTGEKLFF.

This clonotype occurred many times. The V gene is TRBV12-5, the J gene TRBJ1-4, with D unclear. CDR1 is LGHNT and CDR2 is FRNRAP in the germline V gene. V lost 2 bases, J lost 4 bases, and 14 bases lay in between. There are 16 residues in the CDR3. CDR3 nucleotide sequence: TGTGCTAGTGGTTTGTGGTCGCAGGCCGGTAATGAAAAACTGTTTTTT. Its translation is CASGLWSQAGNEKLFF.

This clonotype was detected many times. The V gene is TRBV7-3, the J gene TRBJ2-7; D is perhaps TRBD2 (7 bases). In germline, CDR1 is SGHTA, CDR2 FQGTGA. V was clipped by 4 bases and J by 4 bases, with 20 bases between them. CDR3 size: 16 residues. The chain's CDR3 is CASSSPGGGGIYEQYF. As DNA, the CDR3 is TGTGCCAGCAGCTCGCCCGGAGGGGGAGGGATATACGAGCAGTACTTC.

The chain is built from TRBV20-1 and TRBJ2-2; 9 bases line up with TRBD2. V trimming: 5 bases; J trimming: 4 bases; junction bases outside the gene matches: 8. The CDR3 runs 15 residues. In germline, CDR1 is DFQATT, CDR2 SNEGSKA (reference sequence). The CDR3 spells CSALLAGVATGELFF. DNA for the CDR3: TGCAGTGCTCTTTTAGCGGGAGTTGCCACCGGGGAGCTGTTTTTT.

The chain is built from TRBV7-3 and TRBJ2-1, with 12 positions matching TRBD2. Germline assignment: CDR1 SGHTA and CDR2 FQGTGA. The V gene end was trimmed by 5 bases and the J gene end by 2 bases; junction bases not matched to a gene: 7. This CDR3 spans 17 amino acids. CDR3 sequence: CASSQGTSGPPYNEQFF. The CDR3 DNA sequence: TGTGCCAGCAGCCAAGGGACTAGCGGGCCTCCCTACAATGAGCAGTTCTTC.

This clonotype was observed many times. The genes are TRBV20-1 and TRBJ2-1; no firm D call. This CDR3 contains 14 residues. Germline V lookup: CDR1 DFQATT, CDR2 SNEGSKA (reference sequence). Trimming cost V 2 bases and J 3 bases, with 11 bases left between them. The CDR3 nucleotides are TGCAGTGCTAGAACTATGACCGGCTACAATGAGCAGTTCTTC. It encodes CSARTMTGYNEQFF.

This clonotype was detected ten times or more. The V gene is TRBV10-3, the J gene TRBJ2-6; D uncertain. V lost 8 bases, J lost 0 bases, and 11 bases lay in between. The CDR3 is 15 residues long. Germline CDR1 ENHRY, CDR2 SYGVKD. The CDR3 loop reads CAIRGALSGANVLTF. The CDR3 DNA is TGTGCCATCCGAGGCGCCCTCTCTGGGGCCAACGTCCTGACTTTC.

In the case of this clonotype: Its ends do not fully match the called genes, so a read error is possible. This rearrangement joins TRBV7-2 to TRBJ2-3; D is possibly TRBD1 or TRBD2 (5 bases each). CDR3 length: 19 residues. Germline CDR1 is SGHTA and CDR2 is FQGNSA. CDR3 coding DNA: TGTGCCAGCAGCCCCCAGATCTTGCGGGCGGACTCTAGCACAGGTACGCAGTATTTT. Its protein product is CASSPQILRADSSTGTQYF.

This clonotype was counted many times. This chain uses TRBV12-5 with TRBJ2-5; TRBD2 matches at 13 bases. Germline V lookup: CDR1 LGHNT, CDR2 FRNRAP. This CDR3 region has 17 residues. J was trimmed by 5 bases and V by 2 bases; bases with no gene match: 8. CDR3 sequence: CASGLSGLAGLGETQYF. In nucleotides, the CDR3 is TGTGCTAGTGGTTTGTCGGGACTAGCGGGGCTCGGCGAGACCCAGTACTTC.

This clonotype has just a few counts. J is TRBJ2-1 and V is TRBV6-2 or TRBV6-3; 14 nucleotides align to TRBD2. The CDR3 is 17 residues long. The J segment lost 6 bases and the V segment lost 8 bases, leaving 12 bases of the junction unmatched. Germline V gene data show CDR1 as MNHEY and CDR2 as SVGEGT. Here the CDR3 DNA reads TGTGCCAGCCGCGGGACTAGCGGGAGTAGGGGGTTCAATGAGCAGTTCTTC. It is translated as CASRGTSGSRGFNEQFF.

CDR3 coding DNA: TGCAGCATTGTGACAGGTTTTACCGACAAGCAGTACTTC. Translation gives CSIVTGFTDKQYF. The chain couples TRBV29-1 to TRBJ2-7; D might be TRBD1 (6 bases). The germline V gene has CDR1 SQVTM and CDR2 ANQGSEA. Trimming left V 8 bases short and J 8 bases short, with 22 bases between. There are 13 residues in the CDR3.

Concerning this clonotype: A clone one base away is much larger, so this may be a read error. Lacking the conserved final phenylalanine or tryptophan, this CDR3 likely reflects a read error. The V and J genes are TRBV20-1 and TRBJ2-1; 8 bases are a match to TRBD2. CDR1 and CDR2 from the germline V gene are DFQATT and SNEGSKA (reference sequence). V shed 0 bases, J shed 0 bases, and the junction held 1 base outside the gene matches. This CDR3 spans 15 amino acids. CDR3 in amino acids: CSARDLAGSYNEQFS. CDR3 sequence (DNA): TGCAGTGCTAGAGACCTAGCGGGCTCCTACAATGAGCAGTTCTCC.

A remark on this clonotype: The junction departs from germline at one end; a sequencing error may be responsible. The rearrangement uses TRBV12-5 and TRBJ2-6; 11 bases fit TRBD2. Germline V gene data show CDR1 as LGHNT and CDR2 as FRNRAP. This CDR3 has 14 residues. The CDR3: CASGWGLAANLLTF. DNA for the CDR3: TGTGCTAGTGGTTGGGGACTAGCGGCCAACCTCCTGACTTTC.

This clonotype came up many times. The chain links TRBV7-2 to TRBJ2-2; 8 bases are a match to TRBD2. J gave up 4 bases and V 7 bases, and 14 bases lay outside the gene matches. Germline-derived CDR1 and CDR2 are SGHTA and FQGNSA. This CDR3 has 17 amino acids. The CDR3 nucleotides read TGTGCCAGCACCTTCCGATTGGGGCTAGCGGGCACCGGGGAGCTGTTTTTT. Translating it yields CASTFRLGLAGTGELFF.